The 27 T cell receptor beta chains below all came from one sample that was sequenced in a study of T cell changes during pregnancy in multiple sclerosis. Clones were read by immunoSEQ multiplex PCR, and TCRdb kept only the in-frame ones, dropping some. This sample has some 90,000 clones, with under 95% found just once. This sample comprised peripheral blood, obtained in the first trimester of pregnancy. The receptors shown here come from a female donor with multiple sclerosis, enrolled in a pregnancy study.

The V gene is TRBV28, the J gene TRBJ2-1; 9 positions match TRBD2. V lost 3 bases to trimming and J lost 3 bases; unmatched junction nucleotides: 6. The CDR3 consists of 16 residues. From germline, CDR1 is MDHEN and CDR2 SYDVKM. The CDR3 loop reads CASSLSAGGRYNEQFF. DNA for the CDR3: TGTGCCAGCAGTTTGTCAGCGGGGGGCCGCTACAATGAGCAGTTCTTC.

This chain links TRBV15 with TRBJ1-2, with 7 bases that match TRBD1. Germline trimming cut 4 bases from V and 8 bases from J; bases unmatched to any gene: 10. The CDR3 contains 14 residues. From germline, CDR1 is LNHNV and CDR2 YYDKDF (reference sequence). The CDR3 region is CATSTTGASGGYTF. DNA of the CDR3: TGTGCCACCAGCACCACAGGGGCGTCCGGCGGCTACACCTTC.

The chain recombines TRBV19 with TRBJ2-7; tentative D call: TRBD1 (5 bases). V was shortened by 8 bases and J by 2 bases, with 16 bases between the two germline ends. CDR1 and CDR2 (germline): LNHDA, SQIVND (reference sequence). The CDR3 extends over 14 amino acids. The CDR3 region has the DNA TGTGCCAGTTCAACTCAGGGATACACCTACGAGCAGTACTTC. Protein product: CASSTQGYTYEQYF. The entire variable domain, with the rest obtained from reference TRBV19 and TRBJ2-7, is as follows: DGGITQSPKYLFRKEGQNVTLSCEQNLNHDAMYWYRQDPGQGLRLIYYSQIVNDFQKGDIAEGYSVSREKKESFPLTVTSAQKNPTAFYLCASSTQGYTYEQYFGPGTRLTVT.

This rearrangement joins TRBV5-1 to TRBJ1-4, with D possibly matching TRBD1 (6 bases). The CDR3 has 16 residues. V lost 6 bases, J lost 0 bases, and 15 bases lay in between. The germline V gene has CDR1 SGHRS and CDR2 YFSETQ. CDR3 DNA sequence: TGCGCCAGCAACCCCGGACAGTTAGCAACTAATGAAAAACTGTTTTTT. Amino acids: CASNPGQLATNEKLFF.

The chain uses TRBV27 and TRBJ2-5, with TRBD2 matching over 7 bases. With 6 bases clipped from V and 2 bases from J, the junction kept 9 bases outside the gene matches. This CDR3 comprises 15 residues. Germline V gene sequence: CDR1 MNHEY, CDR2 SMNVEV (reference sequence). CDR3 amino acids: CASSRTRSQQETQYF. CDR3 nucleotides: TGTGCCAGCAGCCGGACTAGATCCCAGCAAGAGACCCAGTACTTC.

V and J are TRBV5-1 and TRBJ1-1; D is perhaps TRBD1 (6 bases). The CDR3 totals 14 residues. Germline V CDR1 and CDR2: SGHRS, YFSETQ. V was trimmed by 0 bases and J by 6 bases, leaving 12 bases between them. The chain's CDR3 is CASSLDPGDAEAFF. The CDR3 bases are TGCGCCAGCAGCTTGGACCCAGGGGACGCTGAAGCTTTCTTT.

This clone was detected once. The chain links TRBV15 to TRBJ1-2, with D perhaps matching TRBD1 (6 bases). The CDR3 consists of 15 residues. Germline V gene lookup returns CDR1 LNHNV and CDR2 YYDKDF (reference sequence). V was cut by 0 bases and J by 2 bases, with 10 bases left in between. CDR3 in amino acids: CATSRDQGQNYGYTF. CDR3 DNA: TGTGCCACCAGCAGAGATCAAGGACAGAACTATGGCTACACCTTC.

This clone was seen a single time. The genes are TRBV4-1 and TRBJ2-7; 11 bases map to TRBD2. The CDR3 extends over 15 amino acids. CDR1 MGHRA and CDR2 YSYEKL come from the germline V gene. Trimming removed 3 bases from V and 2 bases from J; junction bases left unmatched: 3. CDR3: CASSHVLAGAYEQYF. CDR3 nucleotide sequence: TGCGCCAGCAGCCATGTACTAGCGGGGGCCTACGAGCAGTACTTC.

The chain combines TRBV6-5 with TRBJ2-7; possible D gene TRBD2, 5 bases. The ends were cut back, 6 bases at V and 4 bases at J, with 19 bases in the middle. The V gene's germline CDR1 is MNHEY and CDR2 SVGAGI. The CDR3 extends over 15 amino acids. The CDR3 region has the DNA TGTGCCAGCAGATATGCCCGGGGTTTAGGATACGAGCAGTACTTC. This translates into CASRYARGLGYEQYF.

V gene TRBV11-3 combines with J gene TRBJ2-1; the match to TRBD1 covers 7 bases. Germline V gives CDR1 SGHNT, CDR2 YENEEA. CDR3 length equals 14 residues. With 4 bases clipped from V and 4 bases from J, the junction kept 4 bases outside the gene matches. The CDR3 sequence is CASSSTRGYNEQFF. The CDR3 nucleotides read TGTGCCAGCAGCTCCACCAGGGGGTACAATGAGCAGTTCTTC.

CDR3 in DNA: TGCAGCGTTGCGGCAGGGTCCCTCTCTGGGGCCAACGTCCTGACTTTC. Encoded protein: CSVAAGSLSGANVLTF. This chain connects TRBV29-1 to TRBJ2-6; possibly TRBD1 for D (5 bases). Trimming removed 4 bases at V and 0 bases at J, with 13 bases between. The CDR3 runs to 16 residues. The germline V gene encodes CDR1 SQVTM and CDR2 ANQGSEA.

V is TRBV7-6 and J is TRBJ2-1; 13 positions agree with TRBD2. Germline-derived CDR1 and CDR2 are SGHVS and FNYEAQ. This CDR3 spans 19 amino acids. The V segment lost 5 bases and the J segment 0 bases; nucleotides outside the gene matches: 10. CDR3 loop: CASSRRTSGSPSSYNEQFF. The CDR3 bases are TGTGCCAGCAGCCGCCGGACTAGCGGGAGCCCAAGCTCCTACAATGAGCAGTTCTTC. The full variable domain, in which reference TRBV7-6 and TRBJ2-1 provide the parts outside the CDR3, is GAGVSQSPRYKVTKRGQDVALRCDPISGHVSLYWYRQALGQGPEFLTYFNYEAQQDKSGLPNDRFSAERPEGSISTLTIQRTEQRDSAMYRCASSRRTSGSPSSYNEQFFGPGTRLTVL.

The chain combines TRBV28 with TRBJ2-6, with D unclear. With 6 bases removed from V and 0 bases from J, the gap between germline ends came to 6 bases. Germline CDR1 is MDHEN and CDR2 is SYDVKM. This CDR3 comprises 14 residues. CDR3 in DNA: TGTGCCAGCAGACTGAACTCTGGGGCCAACGTCCTGACTTTC. Its protein is CASRLNSGANVLTF.

This chain uses TRBV7-2 with TRBJ2-7; 9 bases map to TRBD1. This CDR3 contains 16 residues. Germline V gene lookup returns CDR1 SGHTA and CDR2 FQGNSA. Losses at the gene ends were 6 bases for V and 0 bases for J; bases not matched to a gene: 9. CDR3 protein: CASRRTGTGSSYEQYF. The CDR3 DNA sequence: TGTGCCAGCAGACGAACCGGGACAGGGAGCTCCTACGAGCAGTACTTC.

The chain is built from TRBV15 and TRBJ1-2; TRBD1 aligns across 7 bases. This CDR3 has 15 residues. Trimming cost V 1 base and J 8 bases; bases outside gene matches: 10. In germline, CDR1 is LNHNV, CDR2 YYDKDF (reference sequence). The CDR3 coding sequence is TGTGCCACCAGCAGAGGAGTAGGGGGCGGTATGGGCTACACCTTC. This codes for CATSRGVGGGMGYTF.

The chain combines TRBV9 with TRBJ2-3, with D perhaps TRBD2 (6 bases). There are 16 residues in the CDR3. The V gene lost 4 bases and the J gene lost 3 bases, with 18 bases spanning the gap. The germline CDR1 and CDR2 sequences are SGDLS and YYNGEE. CDR3 sequence (DNA): TGTGCCAGCAGCTACGGAACGGGAGAGGAGACAGATACGCAGTATTTT. The encoded protein is CASSYGTGEETDTQYF.

This chain joins TRBV5-6 and TRBJ1-2; D unclear. V dropped 2 bases and J dropped 8 bases, with 25 bases sitting between them. CDR3 length: 17 residues. The germline V gene has CDR1 SGHDT and CDR2 YYEEEE. The CDR3 loop reads CASSFELGGVGGSGYTF. The CDR3 DNA reads TGTGCCAGCAGCTTTGAGTTAGGTGGAGTCGGTGGTAGCGGCTACACCTTC.

This clone was seen only once. The V and J genes are TRBV4-1 and TRBJ1-2; 7 nucleotides agree with TRBD1. This CDR3 spans 19 amino acids. Germline lookup yields CDR1 MGHRA and CDR2 YSYEKL. With V trimmed by 0 bases and J by 3 bases, 16 bases remained unmatched. CDR3 nucleotides: TGCGCCAGCAGCCAAGACCCCGGATCCTGGCAGGGGGGTGACTATGGCTACACCTTC. Protein sequence: CASSQDPGSWQGGDYGYTF.

With respect to this clone: Its ends do not fully match the called genes, so a read error is possible. The DNA of the CDR3 is TGTGCCAGCAGTGAAAGCCCCAGGCCCCTTTTCTTC. Its translation is CASSESPRPLFF. J is TRBJ2-7 and V is TRBV25-1; D is unresolved. The CDR3 extends over 12 amino acids. CDR1 MGHDK and CDR2 SYGVNS come from the germline V gene.

The chain recombines TRBV6-1 with TRBJ2-7; 8 bases align to TRBD1. V was pared by 4 bases and J by 7 bases, with 6 bases of the junction left unmatched. Germline-derived CDR1 and CDR2 are MNHNS and SASEGT. This CDR3 region has 13 residues. The CDR3 nucleotides are TGTGCCAGCAGTGCGGACAGGGCGCGAGAGCAGTACTTC. This sequence encodes CASSADRAREQYF.

The chain combines TRBV30 with TRBJ1-3, with D perhaps matching TRBD1 (5 bases). This CDR3 has 14 residues. CDR1 and CDR2 from the germline V gene are GTSNPN and SVGIG (reference sequence). Trimming removed 3 bases from V and 0 bases from J, with 9 bases in between. The CDR3 DNA reads TGTGCCTGGAGAACAGGTCTCTCTGGAAACACCATATATTTT. This codes for CAWRTGLSGNTIYF.

The rearrangement uses TRBV2 and TRBJ2-7; TRBD1 is a possible D gene (6 bases). This CDR3 comprises 14 residues. Deletions cut 4 bases from V and 5 bases from J, with 15 bases between. Per the germline V gene, CDR1 is SNHLY and CDR2 is FYNNEI. CDR3 sequence (DNA): TGTGCCAGCAGTGGTGGGCAGGGGAGACACGAGCAGTACTTC. It encodes CASSGGQGRHEQYF.

V gene TRBV27 combines with J gene TRBJ1-3; 9 bases match TRBD1. The CDR3 spans 13 residues. The V segment lost 7 bases and the J segment 4 bases; nucleotides outside the gene matches: 2. Germline V lookup: CDR1 MNHEY, CDR2 SMNVEV (reference sequence). This chain's CDR3 is CASKGQGGNTIYF. The CDR3 bases are TGTGCCAGCAAGGGACAGGGAGGAAACACCATATATTTT.

V is TRBV6-1 and J is TRBJ2-7; TRBD1 agrees at 8 bases. The CDR3 length is 17 residues. The germline V gene has CDR1 MNHNS and CDR2 SASEGT. V shed 3 bases, J shed 0 bases, and the junction held 10 bases outside the gene matches. In DNA, the CDR3 is TGTGCCAGCAGTGAGCATAAAAGGACAGGGAGCTCCTACGAGCAGTACTTC. Translation gives CASSEHKRTGSSYEQYF.

The rearrangement uses TRBV7-8 and TRBJ2-2, with TRBD1 identical over 10 bases. J gave up 6 bases and V 5 bases, and 9 bases lay outside the gene matches. Looked up from germline, CDR1 is SGHVS and CDR2 is FQNEAQ. The CDR3 consists of 16 residues. CDR3 sequence reads: CASSHRDRGFAGELFF. CDR3 sequence (DNA): TGTGCCAGCAGCCACCGGGACAGGGGTTTTGCCGGGGAGCTGTTTTTT.

The chain couples TRBV4-1 to TRBJ2-7; 8 bases agree with TRBD1. Losses at the gene ends were 5 bases for V and 3 bases for J; bases not matched to a gene: 9. This CDR3 region has 15 residues. CDR1 and CDR2 from the germline V gene are MGHRA and YSYEKL. CDR3 region: CASSTPGQAVYEQYF. The CDR3 DNA follows: TGCGCCAGCAGCACCCCGGGACAGGCTGTCTACGAGCAGTACTTC.

V is TRBV7-2 and J is TRBJ2-7, with 8 positions matching TRBD1. CDR3 size: 15 residues. Germline V gene lookup returns CDR1 SGHTA and CDR2 FQGNSA. With V trimmed by 5 bases and J by 2 bases, 8 bases remained unmatched. CDR3 residues: CASSPPGQVAYEQYF. CDR3 DNA sequence: TGTGCCAGCAGCCCTCCGGGACAGGTGGCCTACGAGCAGTACTTC.